This T cell receptor beta chain was observed in a study of cytomegalovirus exposure and HLA in healthy donors. Study context: Findings of an earlier analysis included 117 million unique TCR beta sequences from some 190 million T cells.

About this clone: What it binds is not known. The junction and the germline gene differ at one end; a read error may be behind it.

The PCR made use of 60 Vbeta and 13 Jbeta primers. Produced via immunoSEQ multiplex PCR; TCRdb's table is partial and in-frame only. This table has roughly 83,000 clones, under 80% appearing once. The CDR3 contains 15 residues. Germline V gene data show CDR1 as MRHNA and CDR2 as SNTAGT. Healthy people donating bone marrow made up the donors. Study observations and caveats: The study dropped some indistinguishable V segments, TRBV6-2 and TRBV6-3 among them.

The gene calls are TRBV6-4 and TRBJ2-3; a possible D gene is TRBD2 (6 bases). Sequencing was done on a sample of PBMCs. This receptor was obtained from a man aged 60-69 years in good health and CMV-seronegative. CDR3 protein: CASSNSWGGTDTQYF. The DNA for the CDR3 is TGTGCCAGCAGTAACTCGTGGGGGGGCACAGATACGCAGTATTTT.